This T cell receptor (beta chain) was obtained from a study of blood T cell repertoires in COVID-19. For the study at large: Acute and convalescent COVID-19 samples came from the United States, Italy and Spain. Nucleic acid was either cDNA or gDNA, and it came from T cells, B-cell-depleted T cells, or PBMCs.

Authors' methods: Counts of nucleated cells, estimated from reference gene primer amplification, were obtained. Sequenced by immunoSEQ multiplex PCR; TCRdb stores in-frame clones only, minus some. V, J and clone size were drawn from that table, and D and trimming were deduced from the DNA. This sample yields about 310,000 clones, of which around nine tenths are seen a single time; 1% belongs to the top ten. The ends were cut back, 2 bases at V and 2 bases at J, with 7 bases in the middle. Germline V gene sequence: CDR1 SGHAT, CDR2 FQNNGV. This CDR3 region has 14 residues. This clone came up once. The sample comprised peripheral blood. The gene calls are TRBV11-2 and TRBJ1-3; D is unclear. This TCR was sampled from a man between 50 and 59 years old with active or convalescent COVID-19. The CDR3 is CASSLTEPGNTIYF. Here the CDR3 DNA reads TGTGCCAGCAGCTTAACAGAGCCTGGAAACACCATATATTTT. The full variable domain, rest sourced from reference TRBV11-2 and TRBJ1-3, is EAGVAQSPRYKIIEKRQSVAFWCNPISGHATLYWYQQILGQGPKLLIQFQNNGVVDDSQLPKDRFSAERLKGVDSTLKIQPAKLEDSAVYLCASSLTEPGNTIYFGEGSWLTVV.